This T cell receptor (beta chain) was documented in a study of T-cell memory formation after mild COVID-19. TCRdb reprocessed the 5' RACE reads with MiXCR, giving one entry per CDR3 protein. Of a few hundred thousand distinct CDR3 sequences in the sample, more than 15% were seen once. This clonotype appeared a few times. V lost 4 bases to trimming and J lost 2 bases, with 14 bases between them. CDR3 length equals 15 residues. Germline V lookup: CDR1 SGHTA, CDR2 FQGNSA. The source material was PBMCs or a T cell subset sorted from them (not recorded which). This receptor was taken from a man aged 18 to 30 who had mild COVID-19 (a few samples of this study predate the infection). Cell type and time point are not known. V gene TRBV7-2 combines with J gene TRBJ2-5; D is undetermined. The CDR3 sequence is CASSSVRINQETQYF. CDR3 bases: TGTGCCAGCAGCTCCGTTAGAATAAATCAAGAGACCCAGTACTTC.